There are a few counts of the clone carrying this T cell receptor (beta chain). As processed by the authors: Reference gene primer amplification yielded estimated nucleated cell counts. Some clones are missing from TCRdb's copy, which holds only in-frame ones; the method was immunoSEQ multiplex PCR. V, J and clone size reflect that table, while D and trimming were determined from the DNA. Here the sample spans 95,000 to 150,000 clones, around 86% being singletons. Germline values: CDR1 MNHNS, CDR2 SASEGT. This CDR3 has 18 residues. V lost 0 bases and J 1 base, leaving 18 bases between the germline ends. This record comes from a study of blood T cell repertoires in COVID-19. Study in general: Samples of COVID-19 (acute and convalescent) were obtained from the United States, Italy and Spain. T cells, B-cell-depleted T cells, or PBMCs supplied cDNA or gDNA.

The TCR originated in a woman older than 75 with acute or convalescent COVID-19. V and J are TRBV6-1 and TRBJ1-1, with D hard to call. Specimen: peripheral blood. The CDR3 protein is CASSEAQAGLPSNTEAFF. The CDR3 DNA reads as TGTGCCAGCAGTGAAGCGCAGGCAGGCCTACCCTCGAACACTGAAGCTTTCTTT.